In its sample, the clone carrying this T cell receptor (beta chain) was seen once. As yet, its antigen is unknown. This CDR3 contains 14 residues. The V gene end was trimmed by 5 bases and the J gene end by 0 bases; junction bases not matched to a gene: 1. These data originate in a study of blood T cells in healthy people across ages. General observations from the study: Naive CD4+ cell counts and diversity both ran higher in long-lived than in aged donors. As age increased, TCR beta diversity per million T cells fell in a roughly linear fashion.

The sample providers were healthy Caucasian people from Russia, aged about 6 to 95. The amount of total RNA extracted per sample was at least 6 micrograms. A second PCR, run for about 6 to 12 cycles, used a sample-barcoded 5' primer plus a J-beta primer mix. TCRdb reanalysed the 5' RACE reads using MiXCR and keeps one entry per CDR3 protein. The table has approximately 680,000 distinct CDR3 sequences, about 32% seen once. J is TRBJ2-3 and V is TRBV12-3 or TRBV12-4; TRBD1 aligns across 8 bases. The receptor was isolated from a woman over 75 in good health. Sequencing was performed on blood. As DNA, the CDR3 is TGTGCCAGCAGTGGGACAGGCAGCACAGATACGCAGTATTTT. Its protein is CASSGTGSTDTQYF.